This TCR beta chain was sequenced during a study of blood T cell repertoires in COVID-19. Study summary: COVID-19 samples, acute and convalescent, were from the United States, Italy and Spain. Sources were T cells, B-cell-depleted T cells, or PBMCs; the material itself was cDNA or gDNA.

In the authors' methods: Researchers report that nucleated cell counts were estimated from reference gene primer amplification. Using immunoSEQ multiplex PCR, the repertoire was profiled, and TCRdb retains in-frame clones only, with some absent. V, J and clone size are taken as reported in that table, and D and trimming were inferred from the DNA itself. The table shows about 220,000 clones, with roughly 85% occurring only once. The CDR3 runs 13 residues. V was cut by 8 bases and J by 4 bases, with 14 bases left in between. Germline CDR1 is MNHEY and CDR2 is SVGAGI. Seattle-derived patients entered the study during active infection and were followed longitudinally.

The chain links TRBV6-5 to TRBJ1-1; the D gene is possibly TRBD1 (5 bases). What was sequenced was peripheral blood. The origin of this receptor is a woman in her seventies with COVID-19, enrolled during active disease. CDR3 residues: CASRPDGATEAFF. As DNA, the CDR3 is TGTGCCAGCCGCCCGGATGGGGCCACTGAAGCTTTCTTT.